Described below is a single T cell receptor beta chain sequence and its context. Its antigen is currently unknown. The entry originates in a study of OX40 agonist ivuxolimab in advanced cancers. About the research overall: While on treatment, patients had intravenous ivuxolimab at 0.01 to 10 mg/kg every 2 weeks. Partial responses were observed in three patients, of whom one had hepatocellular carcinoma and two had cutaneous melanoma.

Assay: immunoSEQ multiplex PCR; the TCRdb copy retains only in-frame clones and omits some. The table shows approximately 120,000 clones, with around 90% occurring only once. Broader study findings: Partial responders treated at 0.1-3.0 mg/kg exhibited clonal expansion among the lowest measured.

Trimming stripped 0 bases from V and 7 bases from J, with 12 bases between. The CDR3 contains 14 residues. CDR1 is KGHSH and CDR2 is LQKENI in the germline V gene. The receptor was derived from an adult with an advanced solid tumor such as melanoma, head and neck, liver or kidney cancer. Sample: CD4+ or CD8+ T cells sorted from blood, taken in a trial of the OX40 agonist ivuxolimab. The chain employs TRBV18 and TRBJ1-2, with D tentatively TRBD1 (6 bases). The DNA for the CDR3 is TGTGCCAGCTCACCACCGATCGGGGGGCTTGGCTACACCTTC. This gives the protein CASSPPIGGLGYTF.